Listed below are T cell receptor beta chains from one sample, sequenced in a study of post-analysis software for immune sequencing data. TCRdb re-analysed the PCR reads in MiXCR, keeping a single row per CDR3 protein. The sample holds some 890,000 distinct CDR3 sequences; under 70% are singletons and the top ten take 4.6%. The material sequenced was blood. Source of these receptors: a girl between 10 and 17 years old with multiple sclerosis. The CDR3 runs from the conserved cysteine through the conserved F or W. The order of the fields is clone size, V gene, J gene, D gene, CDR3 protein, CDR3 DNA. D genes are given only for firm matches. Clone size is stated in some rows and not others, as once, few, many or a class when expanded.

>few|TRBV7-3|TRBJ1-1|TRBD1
CASSSNPGGSTEAFF
TGTGCCAGCAGCAGCAACCCAGGGGGAAGTACTGAAGCTTTCTTT
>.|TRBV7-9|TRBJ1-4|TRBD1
CASSLTTGRPNEKLFF
TGTGCCAGCAGCTTAACGACAGGGCGGCCTAATGAAAAACTGTTTTTT
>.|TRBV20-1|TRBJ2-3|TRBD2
CSAPATAGSTDTQYF
TGCAGTGCTCCGGCTACAGCGGGAAGCACAGATACGCAGTATTTT
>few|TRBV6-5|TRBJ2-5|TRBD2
CASSYSPTSGGGETQYF
TGTGCCAGCAGTTACTCCCCGACTAGCGGGGGCGGTGAGACCCAGTACTTC
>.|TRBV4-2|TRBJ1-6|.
CASSPRVQLPLSSYNSPLHF
TGTGCCAGCAGCCCAAGAGTCCAGCTACCCCTGAGCTCCTATAATTCACCCCTCCACTTT
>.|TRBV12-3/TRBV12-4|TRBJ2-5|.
CASSLGGLRQETQYF
TGTGCCAGCAGTTTAGGGGGGCTGAGACAAGAGACCCAGTACTTC
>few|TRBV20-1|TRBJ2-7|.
CSARDLAVEQYF
TGCAGTGCTAGGGACCTGGCTGTAGAGCAGTACTTC
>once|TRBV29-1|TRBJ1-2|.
CSVSNGYGYTF
TGCAGCGTTTCCAATGGCTATGGCTACACCTTC
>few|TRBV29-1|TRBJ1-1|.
CSGGGSGNTEAFF
TGCAGCGGAGGAGGGTCGGGGAACACTGAAGCTTTCTTT
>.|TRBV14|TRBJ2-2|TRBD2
CASRPSSGNTGELFF
TGTGCCAGCAGACCCTCTAGCGGGAACACCGGGGAGCTGTTTTTT
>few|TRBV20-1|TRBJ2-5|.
CSAIIHTEQETQYF
TGCAGTGCCATAATCCACACCGAGCAAGAGACCCAGTACTTC
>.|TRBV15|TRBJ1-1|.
CATSEGKDSGTEAFF
TGTGCCACCAGCGAGGGAAAGGACAGTGGCACTGAAGCTTTCTTT
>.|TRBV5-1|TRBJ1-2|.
CASSLERVGYTF
TGCGCCAGCAGCTTGGAGAGGGTTGGCTACACCTTC
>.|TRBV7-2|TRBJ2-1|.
CASSLGGPNRNEQFF
TGTGCCAGCAGCTTAGGGGGCCCTAATAGGAATGAGCAGTTCTTC
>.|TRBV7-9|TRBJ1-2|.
CASSLISVSHGYTF
TGTGCCAGCAGCTTAATTTCGGTATCCCATGGCTACACCTTC
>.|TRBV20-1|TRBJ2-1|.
CSAPTSLQTEQFF
TGCAGTGCTCCGACTTCTCTACAAACCGAGCAGTTCTTC
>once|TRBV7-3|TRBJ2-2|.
CASSYRAGLNTGELFF
TGTGCCAGCAGCTATAGGGCAGGCCTAAACACCGGGGAGCTGTTTTTT
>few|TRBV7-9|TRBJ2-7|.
CASSPSRNEQYF
TGTGCCAGCAGCCCTAGCAGGAACGAGCAGTACTTC
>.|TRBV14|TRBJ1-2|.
CASSQDGEGTFGGYGYTF
TGTGCCAGCAGCCAAGATGGAGAGGGGACCTTTGGAGGGTATGGCTACACCTTC
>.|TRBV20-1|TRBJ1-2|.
CSATLRANYGYTF
TGCAGTGCTACCCTCAGGGCGAACTATGGCTACACCTTC
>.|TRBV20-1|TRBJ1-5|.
CSARGGAGTNQPQHF
TGCAGTGCTAGGGGGGGGGCCGGGACCAATCAGCCCCAGCATTTT
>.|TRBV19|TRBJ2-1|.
CASTTDPSSYNEQFF
TGTGCCAGTACGACAGATCCGAGCTCCTACAATGAGCAGTTCTTC
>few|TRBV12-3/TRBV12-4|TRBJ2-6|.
CASPGAGANVLTF
TGTGCCAGCCCCGGGGCTGGGGCCAACGTCCTGACTTTC
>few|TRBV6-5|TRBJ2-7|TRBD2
CATALAGASYEQYF
TGTGCCACCGCGCTAGCGGGAGCGTCCTACGAGCAGTACTTC
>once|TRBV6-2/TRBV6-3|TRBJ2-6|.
CASSYSARGGGANVLTF
TGTGCCAGCAGTTACTCGGCCAGGGGAGGTGGGGCCAACGTCCTGACTTTC
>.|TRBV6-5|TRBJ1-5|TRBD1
CASSYGQGRQPQHF
TGTGCCAGCAGTTACGGACAGGGACGTCAGCCCCAGCATTTT
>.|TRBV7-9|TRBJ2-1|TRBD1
CASSDSLQGGNEQFF
TGTGCCAGCAGCGATTCACTACAGGGGGGCAATGAGCAGTTCTTC
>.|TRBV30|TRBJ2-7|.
CAWSVAGPSYEQYF
TGTGCCTGGAGTGTAGCGGGCCCCTCCTACGAGCAGTACTTC
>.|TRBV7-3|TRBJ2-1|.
CASSFWGKGSPNEQFF
TGTGCCAGCAGCTTTTGGGGGAAGGGGTCCCCCAATGAGCAGTTCTTC
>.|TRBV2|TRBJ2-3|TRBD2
CASRLAGESDTQYF
TGTGCCAGCAGACTAGCGGGAGAATCAGATACGCAGTATTTT
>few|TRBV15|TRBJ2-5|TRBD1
CATSRNTGQGAMETQYF
TGTGCCACCAGCAGAAATACCGGACAGGGGGCAATGGAGACCCAGTACTTC
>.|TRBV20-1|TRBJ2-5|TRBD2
CSASGTSGRGEQYF
TGCAGTGCTTCCGGGACTAGCGGGAGAGGTGAGCAGTACTTC
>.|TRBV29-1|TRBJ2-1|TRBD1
CSVRLPTGSVDEQFF
TGCAGCGTTAGGCTACCGACAGGGTCTGTCGATGAGCAGTTCTTC
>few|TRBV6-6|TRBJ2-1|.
CASSYSITRSSYNEQFF
TGTGCCAGCAGTTACTCGATCACAAGGAGCTCCTACAATGAGCAGTTCTTC
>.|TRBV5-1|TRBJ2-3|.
CASSRVGFTDTQYF
TGCGCCAGCAGCCGCGTCGGCTTCACAGATACGCAGTATTTT
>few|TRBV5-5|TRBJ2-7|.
CASSLGVGGYYEQYF
TGTGCCAGCAGCCTGGGGGTCGGGGGATACTACGAGCAGTACTTC
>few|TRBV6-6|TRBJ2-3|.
CASSYAGKPSTDTQYF
TGTGCCAGCAGTTACGCAGGCAAGCCTAGCACAGATACGCAGTATTTT
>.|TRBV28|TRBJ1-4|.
CASSSRSLNEKLFF
TGTGCCAGCAGTTCCCGGTCGCTTAATGAAAAACTGTTTTTT
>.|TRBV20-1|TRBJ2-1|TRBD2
CSAPDQRDYNEQFF
TGCAGTGCTCCTGACCAGCGGGACTACAATGAGCAGTTCTTC
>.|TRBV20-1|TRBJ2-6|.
CSARASVYSGANVLTF
TGCAGTGCCCGGGCGTCAGTCTACTCTGGGGCCAACGTCCTGACTTTC
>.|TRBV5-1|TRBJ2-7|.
CASSLRFEDSPYEQYF
TGCGCCAGCAGCTTGAGATTTGAGGACAGTCCCTACGAGCAGTACTTC
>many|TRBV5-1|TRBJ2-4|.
CASSPPGADGGVQYF
TGCGCCAGCAGCCCCCCCGGGGCGGATGGAGGTGTACAGTACTTC
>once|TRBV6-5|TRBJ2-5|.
CASSYSATLPSEQYF
TGTGCCAGCAGTTATAGTGCGACCCTCCCTAGTGAGCAGTACTTC
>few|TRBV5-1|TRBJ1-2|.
CASSFDTYYGYTF
TGCGCCAGCAGCTTCGACACATACTATGGCTACACCTTC
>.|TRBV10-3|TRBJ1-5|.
CAISEAPGALDQPQHF
TGTGCCATCAGTGAGGCCCCAGGGGCGCTGGATCAGCCCCAGCATTTT
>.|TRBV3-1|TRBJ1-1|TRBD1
CASSRPGTGGAEAFF
TGTGCCAGCAGCCGGCCTGGGACAGGGGGCGCTGAAGCTTTCTTT
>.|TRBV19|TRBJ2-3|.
CASSMGYTQYF
TGTGCCAGTAGTATGGGATATACGCAGTATTTT
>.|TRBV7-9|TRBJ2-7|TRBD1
CASRLQGAYEQYF
TGTGCCAGCAGGCTACAGGGGGCCTACGAGCAGTACTTC